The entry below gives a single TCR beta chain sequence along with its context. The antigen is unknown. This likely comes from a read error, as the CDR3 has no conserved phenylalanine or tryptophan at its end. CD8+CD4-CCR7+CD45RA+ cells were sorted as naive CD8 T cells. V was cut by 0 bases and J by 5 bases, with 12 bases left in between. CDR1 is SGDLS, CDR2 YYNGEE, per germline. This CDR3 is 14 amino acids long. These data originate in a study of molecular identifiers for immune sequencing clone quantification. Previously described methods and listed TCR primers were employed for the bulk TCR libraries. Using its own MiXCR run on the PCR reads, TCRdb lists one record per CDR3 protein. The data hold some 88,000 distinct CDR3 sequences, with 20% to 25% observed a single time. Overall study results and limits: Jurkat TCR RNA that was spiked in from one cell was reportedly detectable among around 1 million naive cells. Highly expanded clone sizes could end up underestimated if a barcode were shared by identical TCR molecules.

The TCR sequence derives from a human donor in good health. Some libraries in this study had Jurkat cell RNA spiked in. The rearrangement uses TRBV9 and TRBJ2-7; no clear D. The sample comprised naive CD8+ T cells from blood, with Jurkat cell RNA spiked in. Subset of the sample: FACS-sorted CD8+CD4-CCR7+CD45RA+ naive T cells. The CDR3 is CASSVGAAGDEQYL. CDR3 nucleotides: TGTGCCAGCAGCGTAGGCGCGGCCGGTGACGAGCAGTACCTC.